The entry below describes one T cell receptor beta chain. These data are taken from a study of T cells expressing NK-cell markers. Germline lookup yields CDR1 LNHDA and CDR2 SQIVND (reference sequence). This CDR3 is built from 15 residues. TCRdb reprocessed the 5' RACE reads and reports one entry per CDR3 protein, with no DNA. Here the sample table reports 500,000 to 600,000 distinct CDR3 sequences. Sequencing was carried out using blood T cells: a sorted CD56 or NKG2C T cell subset, CD4+ or CD8+ T cells, or bulk PBMC T cells (not recorded which). This chain joins TRBV19 and TRBJ2-1; the TCRdb call, TRBD2, lacks DNA for checking. This TCR was sampled from a man between 18 and 35 years old in good health. CDR3: CASSILAGALNEQFF.